The 12 T cell receptor beta chains below were found in one sample sequenced in a study of shared clonotypes between healthy human individuals. CD8 cells regarded as naive lacked CD45RO, were positively chosen for CCR7, and omitted terminally differentiated effector memory CD45RA+ cells. The method was immunoSEQ multiplex PCR; TCRdb's version includes in-frame clones alone and lacks a portion of them. The table shows some 2 million clones, with approximately 94% occurring only once. The sequenced sample consisted of naive CD8+ T cells sorted from blood. These receptors all stem from a man younger than 35 in good health.

The V and J genes are TRBV7-9 and TRBJ1-2, with 7 bases aligning to TRBD1. The CDR3 spans 16 residues. Trimming removed 4 bases from V and 8 bases from J; junction bases left unmatched: 16. CDR1 and CDR2 from the germline V gene are SEHNR and FQNEAQ (reference sequence). CDR3 in amino acids: CASSSTDGTDASGYTF. In DNA, the CDR3 is TGTGCCAGCAGCTCCACCGATGGGACAGATGCCTCCGGCTACACCTTC.

This chain links TRBV15 with TRBJ2-7; D is ambiguous. Germline CDR1 LNHNV, CDR2 YYDKDF (reference sequence). The CDR3 is 13 residues long. The germline V and J ends were trimmed by 1 base and 5 bases, with 9 bases remaining between them. This chain's CDR3 is CATSRVGFHEQYF. DNA of the CDR3: TGTGCCACCAGCAGAGTTGGTTTCCACGAGCAGTACTTC.

The J gene is TRBJ1-2, the V gene TRBV6-6; TRBD1 matches at 8 bases. Unmatched junction bases numbered 13, after V lost 7 bases and J lost 3 bases. The length of the CDR3 is 16 residues. CDR1 is MNHNY, CDR2 SVGAGI, per germline (reference sequence). Here the CDR3 reads CASTHNTLQGDYGYTF. For the CDR3, the DNA is TGTGCCAGCACCCATAATACGTTACAGGGGGACTATGGCTACACCTTC.

The rearrangement links TRBV27 to TRBJ2-7; 10 bases are a match to TRBD2. The CDR3 spans 16 residues. Germline CDR1 MNHEY, CDR2 SMNVEV (reference sequence). V lost 6 bases, J lost 3 bases, and 11 bases stayed unmatched. The CDR3 sequence: CASSSSGGALFYEQYF. The CDR3 nucleotides read TGTGCCAGCAGCTCGAGCGGGGGGGCTCTTTTCTACGAGCAGTACTTC.

The CDR3 spells CARSPDRRTYEQYF. The CDR3 DNA reads as TGTGCCAGAAGCCCGGACAGGCGAACCTACGAGCAGTACTTC. The chain links TRBV7-5 to TRBJ2-7; TRBD1 is the table's D call, not checked against the DNA. TRBV7-5 is a recognized pseudogene. This CDR3 region has 14 residues.

On this clone: This same CDR3 is encoded by further DNA sequences in the sample. The V and J genes are TRBV11-2 and TRBJ2-7, with D unresolved. Germline V gene sequence: CDR1 SGHAT, CDR2 FQNNGV. V shed 1 base and J shed 3 bases, with 10 bases lying between them. The CDR3 consists of 14 residues. Written as DNA, the CDR3 is TGTGCCAGCAGCTTAGGAGCAGGCGGCTACGAGCAGTACTTC. Its protein is CASSLGAGGYEQYF.

The chain combines TRBV29-1 with TRBJ1-2; the match to TRBD1 covers 11 bases. V lost 6 bases to trimming and J lost 2 bases; unmatched junction nucleotides: 8. The V gene's germline CDR1 is SQVTM and CDR2 ANQGSEA. The CDR3 spans 15 residues. In DNA form, the CDR3 reads TGCAGCGTCCTTGTCCGGGACAGGGGGAACTATGGCTACACCTTC. Translation: CSVLVRDRGNYGYTF. Based on the CDR3 plus reference TRBV29-1 and TRBJ1-2, the full variable domain is SAVISQKPSRDICQRGTSLTIQCQVDSQVTMMFWYRQQPGQSLTLIATANQGSEATYESGFVIDKFPISRPNLTFSTLTVSNMSPEDSSIYLCSVLVRDRGNYGYTFGSGTRLTVV.

The rearrangement joins TRBV9 to TRBJ2-3; 11 positions agree with TRBD2. Germline lookup yields CDR1 SGDLS and CDR2 YYNGEE. J gave up 2 bases and V 10 bases, and 6 bases lay outside the gene matches. The CDR3 has 14 residues. The CDR3 nucleotides read TGTGCCTCCGGGACTAGCGGTACCACAGATACGCAGTATTTT. It specifies CASGTSGTTDTQYF.

J is TRBJ2-1 and V is TRBV11-2, with 7 bases lining up with TRBD1. The CDR3 covers 16 residues. Germline V gene lookup returns CDR1 SGHAT and CDR2 FQNNGV. The V segment lost 7 bases and the J segment 5 bases; nucleotides outside the gene matches: 14. CDR3 coding DNA: TGTGCCAGCATCAATCACAATCTAGGGACAGACAATGAGCAGTTCTTC. Amino acid sequence: CASINHNLGTDNEQFF. The full variable domain, in which reference TRBV11-2 and TRBJ2-1 provide the parts outside the CDR3, is EAGVAQSPRYKIIEKRQSVAFWCNPISGHATLYWYQQILGQGPKLLIQFQNNGVVDDSQLPKDRFSAERLKGVDSTLKIQPAKLEDSAVYLCASINHNLGTDNEQFFGPGTRLTVL.

This clone was detected once. This sequence joins TRBV9 and TRBJ2-7; D gene ambiguous. Germline loops: CDR1 SGDLS, CDR2 YYNGEE. V was clipped by 0 bases and J by 4 bases, with 11 bases between them. The CDR3 loop spans 14 amino acids. CDR3 region: CASSVDHNRYEQYF. The CDR3 DNA is TGTGCCAGCAGCGTAGATCATAATAGGTACGAGCAGTACTTC.

Turning to this clone: Other DNA sequences within the sample encode an identical CDR3. V is TRBV4-1 and J is TRBJ2-7; tentatively, D is TRBD2 (6 bases). V lost 3 bases and J 3 bases, leaving 9 bases between the germline ends. The germline gives CDR1 MGHRA, CDR2 YSYEKL. The CDR3 length is 13 residues. CDR3 sequence: CASSQGLNYEQYF. The CDR3 DNA is TGCGCCAGCAGCCAGGGACTGAACTACGAGCAGTACTTC.

The chain employs TRBV2 and TRBJ1-5; D not resolved. The CDR3 extends over 14 amino acids. The germline V gene encodes CDR1 SNHLY and CDR2 FYNNEI. The V end was cut by 6 bases, the J end by 0 bases, with 9 bases between. CDR3 protein: CASRETFSNQPQHF. CDR3 coding DNA: TGTGCCAGCAGGGAGACATTTAGCAATCAGCCCCAGCATTTT.